Listed here are 29 T cell receptor beta chains from one sample, sequenced in a study of shared clonotypes between healthy human individuals. Generated by immunoSEQ multiplex PCR, the TCRdb table keeps only in-frame clones and is missing some. Among roughly 1,000,000 clones listed, approximately 78% were seen once. The sequenced material came from memory CD4+ T cells from PBMCs. Subset described: CD45RA-negative fraction. The receptors were sampled from a man aged 18 to 30 in good health. Some clones in this sample may be carry-over from other donors' samples.

This chain links TRBV7-2 with TRBJ1-5; D gene unclear. The CDR3 runs 13 residues. V lost 0 bases, J lost 5 bases, and 5 bases lay in between. Looked up from germline, CDR1 is SGHTA and CDR2 is FQGNSA. The CDR3 region has the DNA TGTGCCAGCAGCTTAGCTGGGCATCAGCCCCAGCATTTT. It specifies CASSLAGHQPQHF.

This chain links TRBV27 with TRBJ1-2; 8 bases align to TRBD1. Trimming cost V 5 bases and J 8 bases; bases outside gene matches: 7. The CDR3 is 13 amino acids. Germline CDR1 MNHEY, CDR2 SMNVEV (reference sequence). The DNA of the CDR3 is TGTGCCAGCAGTGTTAACAGGGGGGGAGGCTACACCTTC. Protein: CASSVNRGGGYTF.

V gene TRBV6-1 combines with J gene TRBJ2-1; 8 bases agree with TRBD2. The J segment lost 5 bases and the V segment lost 4 bases, leaving 7 bases of the junction unmatched. CDR1 is MNHNS and CDR2 is SASEGT in the germline V gene. The CDR3 has 15 residues. The CDR3 protein is CASSVQSGGHNEQFF. The CDR3 DNA follows: TGTGCCAGCAGTGTTCAAAGCGGGGGCCACAATGAGCAGTTCTTC.

On this clone: The same CDR3 can be traced to other DNA sequences in this sample. This chain links TRBV6-5 with TRBJ2-7; D is unclear. The CDR3 covers 11 residues. Germline assignment: CDR1 MNHEY and CDR2 SVGAGI. The V and J ends lost 0 bases and 6 bases respectively, with 3 bases between them. The CDR3 spells CASSYSGEQYF. In DNA, the CDR3 is TGTGCCAGCAGTTACTCGGGCGAGCAGTACTTC.

J is TRBJ2-7 and V is TRBV10-3; 8 bases match TRBD1. The CDR3 is 16 residues long. V gave up 10 bases and J gave up 4 bases; unmatched junction bases: 18. CDR1 and CDR2 from the germline V gene are ENHRY and SYGVKD. The CDR3 DNA follows: TGTGCCACCGATGACCAAAAGACAGGGGTATCGTACGAGCAGTACTTC. The encoded protein is CATDDQKTGVSYEQYF.

The chain carries TRBV7-2 and TRBJ2-2, with 7 bases identical to TRBD1. The CDR3 extends over 16 amino acids. V lost 5 bases to trimming and J lost 0 bases; unmatched junction nucleotides: 6. Germline assignment: CDR1 SGHTA and CDR2 FQGNSA. CDR3 bases: TGTGCCAGCAGCCTACAGGGGCCATCGAACACCGGGGAGCTGTTTTTT. Its translation is CASSLQGPSNTGELFF.

J is TRBJ2-1 and V is TRBV25-1, with 14 bases aligning to TRBD2. After removal of 4 bases from V and 7 bases from J, the junction contained 12 bases not matched to a gene. Germline V gives CDR1 MGHDK, CDR2 SYGVNS. The CDR3 is made up of 18 amino acids. CDR3 loop: CASSGNPGLAGVGNEQFF. For the CDR3, the DNA is TGTGCCAGCAGTGGCAACCCGGGACTAGCGGGAGTCGGGAATGAGCAGTTCTTC.

The gene calls are TRBV5-1 and TRBJ2-3; 13 bases fit TRBD2. Germline-derived CDR1 and CDR2 are SGHRS and YFSETQ. The V segment lost 4 bases and the J segment 6 bases; nucleotides outside the gene matches: 11. The CDR3 runs to 17 residues. The CDR3 DNA sequence: TGCGCCAGCAGCCGACTAGCGGGAGGTGTGGGAGCGGATACGCAGTATTTT. This translates into CASSRLAGGVGADTQYF.

The rearrangement joins TRBV5-1 to TRBJ2-3; possible D gene TRBD2, 5 bases. Deletions cut 0 bases from V and 0 bases from J, with 11 bases between. The CDR3 sequence is 16 residues long. In germline, CDR1 is SGHRS, CDR2 YFSETQ. The CDR3 coding sequence is TGCGCCAGCAGCTTGGCTGCCGGACTGAGCACAGATACGCAGTATTTT. Translation gives CASSLAAGLSTDTQYF.

The rearrangement uses TRBV28 and TRBJ2-7; D is possibly TRBD2 (5 bases). V was pared by 7 bases and J by 2 bases, with 12 bases between. This CDR3 has 13 residues. The germline CDR1 and CDR2 sequences are MDHEN and SYDVKM. The CDR3 sequence: CASTVSGTYEQYF. The CDR3 nucleotides read TGTGCCAGCACGGTATCGGGGACCTACGAGCAGTACTTC.

This clone is a singleton in its sample. The genes are TRBV4-1 and TRBJ2-7, with TRBD2 matching over 7 bases. This CDR3 comprises 16 residues. Germline-derived CDR1 and CDR2 are MGHRA and YSYEKL. V trimming: 4 bases; J trimming: 2 bases; junction bases outside the gene matches: 11. CDR3 DNA sequence: TGCGCCAGCAGCCTGCGAGCTAGCGGAAATACCTACGAGCAGTACTTC. It is translated as CASSLRASGNTYEQYF.

The chain recombines TRBV28 with TRBJ1-5; D possibly corresponds to TRBD1 (5 bases). With 3 bases removed from V and 4 bases from J, the gap between germline ends came to 13 bases. Germline CDR1 and CDR2: MDHEN and SYDVKM. CDR3 length: 15 amino acids. This CDR3 reads CASSFFAGGNQPQHF. CDR3 nucleotides: TGTGCCAGCAGTTTTTTTGCCGGGGGGAATCAGCCCCAGCATTTT.

The chain recombines TRBV6-6 with TRBJ1-1, with 9 bases identical to TRBD1. Germline V gene sequence: CDR1 MNHNY, CDR2 SVGAGI (reference sequence). This CDR3 has 11 amino acids. Losses at the gene ends were 6 bases for V and 11 bases for J; bases not matched to a gene: 4. CDR3 protein: CASSLDRGAFF. CDR3 nucleotide sequence: TGTGCCAGCAGCCTTGACAGGGGGGCTTTCTTT.

This chain connects TRBV2 to TRBJ2-5; 12 bases align to TRBD2. Germline V gene data show CDR1 as SNHLY and CDR2 as FYNNEI. CDR3 length equals 14 residues. Trimming removed 8 bases from V and 5 bases from J; junction bases left unmatched: 6. The CDR3 DNA reads TGTGCCAGCCTTCTAGCGGGAGGGGGTGAGACCCAGTACTTC. This gives the protein CASLLAGGGETQYF.

This chain joins TRBV29-1 and TRBJ1-4, with D uncertain. The V end was cut by 7 bases, the J end by 2 bases, with 14 bases between. The CDR3 is 14 amino acids. The germline V gene encodes CDR1 SQVTM and CDR2 ANQGSEA. CDR3 bases: TGCAGCGCCCGGGGTTCTGCTACTAATGAAAAACTGTTTTTT. Protein: CSARGSATNEKLFF.

This clone was seen once. The chain links TRBV28 to TRBJ2-7, with D maybe TRBD1 (5 bases). V shed 4 bases and J shed 1 base, with 14 bases lying between them. Per the germline V gene, CDR1 is MDHEN and CDR2 is SYDVKM. The CDR3 is 15 residues long. The CDR3 loop is CASSSRTRPSYEQYF. CDR3 bases: TGTGCCAGCAGTTCCCGGACAAGACCTTCCTACGAGCAGTACTTC. The full variable domain, with the rest looked up from reference TRBV28 and TRBJ2-7, is DVKVTQSSRYLVKRTGEKVFLECVQDMDHENMFWYRQDPGLGLRLIYFSYDVKMKEKGDIPEGYSVSREKKERFSLILESASTNQTSMYLCASSSRTRPSYEQYFGPGTRLTVT.

The chain recombines TRBV28 with TRBJ2-5, with 7 bases identical to TRBD1. Germline loops: CDR1 MDHEN, CDR2 SYDVKM. Trimming at V came to 6 bases and at J to 5 bases, leaving 9 bases not matched to a gene. This CDR3 has 14 residues. Written as DNA, the CDR3 is TGTGCCAGCAGGCCCGGACAGGCCGTGGAGACCCAGTACTTC. It is translated as CASRPGQAVETQYF.

The genes are TRBV28 and TRBJ2-3, with 10 bases matching TRBD2. Germline CDR1 and CDR2: MDHEN and SYDVKM. This CDR3 region has 16 residues. V was clipped by 7 bases and J by 14 bases; unmatched bases: 21. The chain's CDR3 is CASTRGLAGVTFEWYF. In DNA form, the CDR3 reads TGTGCCAGCACCAGGGGGCTAGCGGGAGTTACGTTTGAGTGGTATTTT.

This chain joins TRBV11-2 and TRBJ2-1, with no clear D. The CDR3 sequence is 13 residues long. Germline CDR1 and CDR2: SGHAT and FQNNGV. The V gene lost 3 bases and the J gene lost 4 bases, with 7 bases spanning the gap. The DNA for the CDR3 is TGTGCCAGCAGCTTTGCAGTATACAATGAGCAGTTCTTC. Its protein product is CASSFAVYNEQFF.

The chain joins TRBV29-1 to TRBJ2-6; possibly TRBD1 for D (6 bases). Trimming removed 6 bases at V and 2 bases at J, with 14 bases between. The CDR3 runs to 15 residues. In germline, CDR1 is SQVTM, CDR2 ANQGSEA. CDR3 loop: CSVPKAGAGANVLTF. The CDR3 coding sequence is TGCAGCGTACCTAAAGCAGGGGCTGGGGCCAACGTCCTGACTTTC.

V usage is TRBV18 and J usage is TRBJ2-7, with a weak D call TRBD1 (6 bases). The germline V gene encodes CDR1 KGHSH and CDR2 LQKENI. The V end lost 4 bases, the J end lost 4 bases, and 11 bases lay between the germline ends. This CDR3 contains 13 residues. As DNA, the CDR3 is TGTGCCAGCTCACAAACACAGGGTTACGAGCAGTACTTC. Its translation: CASSQTQGYEQYF.

This clone was recorded a few times. CDR3 DNA sequence: TGCGCCAGCAGCTATGACAGGGGGCTGAGGGAGCTGTTTTTT. This encodes CASSYDRGLRELFF. The chain combines TRBV5-1 with TRBJ2-2; 10 bases map to TRBD1. The CDR3 extends over 14 amino acids. The J segment lost 9 bases and the V segment lost 3 bases, leaving 5 bases of the junction unmatched. The germline gives CDR1 SGHRS, CDR2 YFSETQ.

The chain has TRBV28 and TRBJ2-3, with 7 positions matching TRBD2. The CDR3 has 15 residues. Trimming at V came to 5 bases and at J to 8 bases, leaving 13 bases not matched to a gene. Germline V gene data show CDR1 as MDHEN and CDR2 as SYDVKM. The CDR3 loop is CASSLAGEGAGTQYF. The CDR3 DNA reads TGTGCCAGCAGTCTGGCGGGAGAGGGCGCGGGTACGCAGTATTTT.

Details on this clone: This may arise from a read error, as a much more abundant clone is one base away. V usage is TRBV29-1 and J usage is TRBJ2-1, with 11 bases matching TRBD2. Germline V gives CDR1 SQVTM, CDR2 ANQGSEA. The V segment lost 5 bases and the J segment 0 bases; nucleotides outside the gene matches: 3. CDR3 length equals 15 residues. This chain's CDR3 is CSVIAGGSSYNEQFF. The CDR3 region has the DNA TGCAGCGTTATAGCGGGAGGGTCCTCCTACAATGAGCAGTTCTTC.

The rearrangement links TRBV10-1 to TRBJ1-2; 7 nucleotides align to TRBD1. Germline CDR1 WNHNN, CDR2 SYGVQD (reference sequence). V lost 2 bases to trimming and J lost 2 bases; unmatched junction nucleotides: 17. The CDR3 is 19 amino acids. Here the CDR3 DNA reads TGCGCCAGCAGTGAGCCTCCGGTATCTCGGGTGGGACAGAACTATGGCTACACCTTC. Residues: CASSEPPVSRVGQNYGYTF.

In this sample, this clone turned up once. The chain employs TRBV5-1 and TRBJ2-7, with D perhaps TRBD1 or TRBD2 (5 bases each). The CDR3 runs 14 residues. CDR1 is SGHRS, CDR2 YFSETQ, per germline. V dropped 0 bases and J dropped 3 bases, with 10 bases sitting between them. The CDR3 DNA sequence: TGCGCCAGCAGCTTGGCCCCTGGGGGCTACGAGCAGTACTTC. Translated: CASSLAPGGYEQYF.

The chain employs TRBV4-1 and TRBJ1-4; weak D call: TRBD1 (5 bases). The CDR3 is made up of 14 amino acids. The germline gives CDR1 MGHRA, CDR2 YSYEKL. V was shortened by 0 bases and J by 9 bases, with 11 bases between the two germline ends. The CDR3 nucleotides are TGCGCCAGCAGCCAAGATGGGGCCTCAAAAAAACTGTTTTTT. Residues: CASSQDGASKKLFF.

This clone was detected once. The chain joins TRBV7-9 to TRBJ2-7; TRBD2 is a possible D gene (6 bases). CDR3 length: 16 residues. CDR1 SEHNR and CDR2 FQNEAQ come from the germline V gene (reference sequence). V lost 3 bases and J lost 6, with 21 bases in between. The CDR3 sequence is CASSLEGILDSGEQYF. The CDR3 DNA reads TGTGCCAGCAGCTTGGAGGGCATTTTAGACAGCGGCGAGCAGTACTTC.

With regard to this clone: With a much larger clone just one base away, this may be a read error. Distinct nucleotide sequences in the sample also encode this CDR3. V and J are TRBV5-1 and TRBJ2-3; D gene unclear. The germline gives CDR1 SGHRS, CDR2 YFSETQ. This CDR3 spans 15 amino acids. CDR3 sequence reads: CASSLGRFSTDTQYF. CDR3 sequence (DNA): TGCGCCAGCAGCTTGGGCAGGTTTAGCACGGATACGCAGTATTTT.